These 20 T cell receptor beta chains share one sample of origin, sequenced in a study of shared clonotypes between healthy human individuals. Data came from immunoSEQ multiplex PCR; TCRdb stores just in-frame clones and leaves some out. The sample consists of 300,000 to 400,000 clones, less than 85% of them appearing once. The specimen sequenced was memory CD4+ T cells sorted from blood. Subset noted: CD45RA-negative fraction. The receptors originated from a man aged 25-45 years in good health.

There are a few counts of this clone. Other DNA sequences in this sample translate to the same CDR3. This chain uses TRBV20-1 with TRBJ2-7; D possibly matches TRBD1 or TRBD2 (5 bases each). The V gene lost 5 bases and the J gene lost 3 bases, with 8 bases spanning the gap. The CDR3 is made up of 11 amino acids. Germline V gene sequence: CDR1 DFQATT, CDR2 SNEGSKA (reference sequence). The CDR3 loop is CSAGTLYEQYF. The CDR3 coding sequence is TGCAGTGCTGGGACCCTCTACGAGCAGTACTTC.

The chain couples TRBV5-1 to TRBJ1-1, with 8 positions matching TRBD1. CDR1 is SGHRS, CDR2 YFSETQ, per germline. CDR3 length: 13 amino acids. After removal of 4 bases from V and 6 bases from J, the junction contained 5 bases not matched to a gene. DNA of the CDR3: TGCGCCAGCAGCGTACAGGGGGAATCTGAAGCTTTCTTT. It is translated as CASSVQGESEAFF.

The chain couples TRBV19 to TRBJ2-1; possibly TRBD1 for D (6 bases). The germline gives CDR1 LNHDA, CDR2 SQIVND (reference sequence). V lost 0 bases to trimming and J lost 3 bases, with 12 bases between them. This CDR3 comprises 16 residues. Here the CDR3 reads CASSIEGQRGYNEQFF. The CDR3 region has the DNA TGTGCCAGTAGTATAGAGGGACAAAGAGGCTACAATGAGCAGTTCTTC.

As concerns this clone: One junction end does not reproduce the germline sequence, and a read error may be involved. The chain links TRBV6-1 to TRBJ2-3; D uncertain. The length of the CDR3 is 16 residues. The V gene's germline CDR1 is MNHNS and CDR2 SASEGT. The DNA for the CDR3 is TGTGCCAGTAGTGATAGGTGGAGAGGTAGCACAGATACGCAGTATTTT. Translation: CASSDRWRGSTDTQYF.

V is TRBV18 and J is TRBJ2-7; D possibly matches TRBD1 or TRBD2 (5 bases each). Germline V lookup: CDR1 KGHSH, CDR2 LQKENI. Deletions cut 5 bases from V and 2 bases from J, with 16 bases between. The CDR3 runs to 15 residues. The CDR3 coding sequence is TGTGCCAGCTCAGTCCACCGGGACGAGGCCTACGAGCAGTACTTC. Translation gives CASSVHRDEAYEQYF.

The chain is built from TRBV6-5 and TRBJ1-6, with a possible D match to TRBD1 (5 bases). The CDR3 spans 15 residues. Germline-derived CDR1 and CDR2 are MNHEY and SVGAGI. V was trimmed by 0 bases and J by 11 bases, leaving 14 bases between them. This CDR3 reads CASSYSERGTTPLHF. CDR3 sequence (DNA): TGTGCCAGCAGTTACTCGGAAAGGGGTACGACACCCCTCCACTTT.

This clone was counted at least ten times. The genes are TRBV25-1 and TRBJ1-4; D is unclear. The length of the CDR3 is 15 residues. V was shortened by 3 bases and J by 4 bases, with 12 bases between the two germline ends. CDR1 is MGHDK, CDR2 SYGVNS, per germline. For the CDR3, the DNA is TGTGCCAGCAGTGAGCCCGGTATAAATAATGAAAAACTGTTTTTT. Amino acid sequence: CASSEPGINNEKLFF.

V gene TRBV11-2 combines with J gene TRBJ2-6; D is unresolved. Between the trimmed V and J ends, which lost 1 base and 0 bases, there was a span of 13 bases. CDR1 and CDR2 from the germline V gene are SGHAT and FQNNGV. The CDR3 is 18 amino acids. The CDR3 is CASSLVLGRISGANVLTF. The CDR3 DNA reads as TGTGCCAGCAGCTTAGTCCTTGGCAGGATCTCTGGGGCCAACGTCCTGACTTTC.

The chain links TRBV4-3 to TRBJ1-1, with D perhaps matching TRBD1 (6 bases). Trimming cost V 0 bases and J 4 bases, with 15 bases left between them. Germline V CDR1 and CDR2: LGHNA, YSLEER. This CDR3 is built from 16 residues. The CDR3: CASSQEAKGGGTEAFF. CDR3 DNA sequence: TGCGCCAGCAGCCAAGAAGCGAAGGGGGGGGGCACTGAAGCTTTCTTT.

There are a few counts of this clone. The rearrangement uses TRBV18 and TRBJ1-2; TRBD1 matches 8 bases. Germline V CDR1 and CDR2: KGHSH, LQKENI. Trimming removed 4 bases from V and 0 bases from J; junction bases left unmatched: 4. The CDR3 totals 15 residues. CDR3 protein: CASSRGDRTNYGYTF. The CDR3 DNA reads TGTGCCAGCTCACGGGGGGACAGGACTAACTATGGCTACACCTTC.

The chain has TRBV19 and TRBJ1-2; the match to TRBD1 covers 9 bases. There are 15 residues in the CDR3. Germline loops: CDR1 LNHDA, CDR2 SQIVND (reference sequence). J was trimmed by 2 bases and V by 5 bases; bases with no gene match: 6. The CDR3 DNA reads TGTGCCAGTAGTGTCACCGGGACAGGGAACTATGGCTACACCTTC. Translated: CASSVTGTGNYGYTF.

This chain joins TRBV6-6 and TRBJ2-1, with D unresolved. V lost 7 bases and J lost 4, with 20 bases in between. There are 16 residues in the CDR3. Germline CDR1 is MNHNY and CDR2 is SVGAGI (reference sequence). The CDR3 sequence is CASKTGRIDIYNEQFF. CDR3 sequence (DNA): TGTGCCAGCAAGACGGGCAGGATTGATATATACAATGAGCAGTTCTTC.

V is TRBV10-2 and J is TRBJ2-3; D is unclear. Deletions cut 2 bases from V and 1 base from J, with 10 bases between. Germline V gene lookup returns CDR1 WSHSY and CDR2 SAAADI. This CDR3 comprises 15 residues. As DNA, the CDR3 is TGCGCCAGCAGTGAGAGTAGATTCCGCACAGATACGCAGTATTTT. It specifies CASSESRFRTDTQYF.

The J gene is TRBJ2-1, the V gene TRBV7-9; weak D call: TRBD1 (6 bases). The germline V and J ends were trimmed by 3 bases and 7 bases, with 19 bases remaining between them. CDR1 and CDR2 from the germline V gene are SEHNR and FQNEAQ (reference sequence). The length of the CDR3 is 16 residues. CDR3 sequence (DNA): TGTGCCAGCAGCTTTCAGGGGTTAGTCGGAGCTAATGAGCAGTTCTTC. Translated: CASSFQGLVGANEQFF.

The chain links TRBV11-2 to TRBJ2-7; 9 nucleotides match TRBD2. CDR1 is SGHAT, CDR2 FQNNGV, per germline. V shed 8 bases and J 6 bases; nucleotides not matched to a gene: 14. This CDR3 has 15 amino acids. The DNA of the CDR3 is TGTGCCAGCTCCGACCCGCGGGGGGGCTTAGGCGAGCAGTACTTC. It codes for CASSDPRGGLGEQYF.

A remark on this clone: The sample carries other DNA sequences with the same CDR3. V is TRBV6-1 and J is TRBJ2-1, with TRBD1 matching 8 bases. This CDR3 is 14 amino acids long. V lost 5 bases to trimming and J lost 5 bases; unmatched junction nucleotides: 5. Germline CDR1 is MNHNS and CDR2 is SASEGT. The CDR3 nucleotides are TGTGCCAGCAGTCCGGGACAGGCAAACAATGAGCAGTTCTTC. As protein: CASSPGQANNEQFF.

The rearrangement links TRBV5-1 to TRBJ2-3, with D possibly being TRBD2 (6 bases). Trimming removed 1 base at V and 0 bases at J, with 9 bases between. CDR1 is SGHRS, CDR2 YFSETQ, per germline. This CDR3 region has 15 residues. CDR3: CASSLYSGSTDTQYF. The CDR3 DNA sequence: TGCGCCAGCAGCTTGTATAGCGGTAGCACAGATACGCAGTATTTT.

The J gene is TRBJ2-7, the V gene TRBV19; TRBD1 agrees at 7 bases. The CDR3 consists of 12 residues. J gave up 6 bases and V 4 bases, and 3 bases lay outside the gene matches. Germline lookup yields CDR1 LNHDA and CDR2 SQIVND (reference sequence). CDR3 nucleotides: TGTGCCAGTAGTAGCGACAGGGCCGAGCAGTACTTC. This codes for CASSSDRAEQYF.

This clone has more than one count but fewer than ten. An end of the junction differs from the germline gene, which may be a read error. The V gene is TRBV6-1, the J gene TRBJ1-5; D gene unclear. CDR3 length equals 13 residues. In germline, CDR1 is MNHNS, CDR2 SASEGT. In nucleotides, the CDR3 is TGTGCCAGCAATGAACGGGGAAATCAGCCCCAGCATTTT. Encoded protein: CASNERGNQPQHF.

The chain links TRBV30 to TRBJ2-7; a weak D match, TRBD2 (7 bases). Trimming shortened V by 4 bases and J by 4 bases, and 14 bases separated the two germline ends. This CDR3 has 13 amino acids. Germline loops: CDR1 GTSNPN, CDR2 SVGIG (reference sequence). CDR3 coding DNA: TGTGCCTGGAATGGGGGGGGCCTGTACGAGCAGTACTTC. It codes for CAWNGGGLYEQYF.